Each of the 15 T cell receptor beta chains below was sequenced from the same sample in a study of blood T cells in healthy people across ages. It was with a sample-barcoded 5' primer and a J-beta primer mix that a second PCR of roughly 6 to 12 cycles was run. TCRdb reanalysed the 5' RACE reads using MiXCR and keeps one entry per CDR3 protein. The table has about a million distinct CDR3 sequences, approximately 50% seen once; the top ten hold around a fifth. Sequenced input: blood. The receptors come from a woman in her sixties or seventies in good health.

J is TRBJ2-3 and V is TRBV5-8; 7 nucleotides match TRBD1. Germline trimming cut 3 bases from V and 2 bases from J; bases unmatched to any gene: 15. The length of the CDR3 is 18 residues. Per the germline V gene, CDR1 is SGHTS and CDR2 is YDEGEE. CDR3 sequence reads: CASSYVIRQGYHTDTQYF. The CDR3 nucleotides read TGTGCCAGCAGCTATGTAATTCGACAGGGCTACCACACAGATACGCAGTATTTT. The full variable domain, with the rest looked up from reference TRBV5-8 and TRBJ2-3, is EAGVTQSPTHLIKTRGQQATLRCSPISGHTSVYWYQQALGLGLQFLLWYDEGEERNRGNFPPRFSGRQFPNYSSELNVNALELEDSALYLCASSYVIRQGYHTDTQYFGPGTRLTVL.

This clonotype showed up just a few times. A read error may produce the germline difference seen at one junction end. The V and J genes are TRBV20-1 and TRBJ2-7; 11 nucleotides agree with TRBD2. CDR3 length equals 15 residues. The germline V gene encodes CDR1 DFQATT and CDR2 SNEGSKA (reference sequence). CDR3 in amino acids: CSANPGTSGTYAQYF. In nucleotides, the CDR3 is TGCAGTGCAAACCCCGGGACTAGCGGTACCTACGCGCAGTACTTC.

This chain joins TRBV7-2 and TRBJ2-1, with 7 nucleotides matching TRBD2. The DNA end is a closer match to TRBJ2-7, so the J assignment may be wrong. CDR3 length equals 16 residues. Germline loops: CDR1 SGHTA, CDR2 FQGNSA. Here the CDR3 reads CASSPTGGSSYNEQYF. The CDR3 region has the DNA TGTGCCAGCAGCCCAACCGGGGGGAGCTCCTACAATGAGCAGTACTTC.

The chain couples TRBV7-9 to TRBJ2-4, with D perhaps TRBD2 (5 bases). Trimming cost V 4 bases and J 0 bases, with 13 bases left between them. The CDR3 has 16 amino acids. The germline CDR1 and CDR2 sequences are SEHNR and FQNEAQ (reference sequence). As DNA, the CDR3 is TGTGCCAGCAGCTATAGCCCCAGCGGAGCCAAAAACATTCAGTACTTC. Residues: CASSYSPSGAKNIQYF.

This clonotype was counted a few times. The rearrangement joins TRBV11-2 to TRBJ2-2; TRBD2 aligns across 12 bases. Germline trimming cut 5 bases from V and 6 bases from J; bases unmatched to any gene: 10. In germline, CDR1 is SGHAT, CDR2 FQNNGV. The length of the CDR3 is 17 residues. The CDR3 sequence is CASSRIRLAGVSGELFF. In DNA form, the CDR3 reads TGTGCCAGCAGCAGGATCAGACTAGCGGGAGTATCCGGGGAGCTGTTTTTT.

This chain uses TRBV29-1 with TRBJ2-7, with 7 bases aligning to TRBD2. Unmatched junction bases numbered 15, after V lost 7 bases and J lost 6 bases. The CDR3 has 14 residues. The V gene's germline CDR1 is SQVTM and CDR2 ANQGSEA. The chain's CDR3 is CSGPPTSRSREQYF. Here the CDR3 DNA reads TGCAGCGGACCGCCGACTAGCCGGTCTCGCGAGCAGTACTTC.

This clonotype was seen many times. A junction end diverges from the germline sequence, so it may reflect a read error. The V and J genes are TRBV7-2 and TRBJ1-2, with 7 bases that match TRBD1. The germline V gene has CDR1 SGHTA and CDR2 FQGNSA. The length of the CDR3 is 13 residues. The CDR3 bases are TGCGCCAGCAGCCCCGACAGGGACTATGGCTACACCTTC. It yields the protein CASSPDRDYGYTF. Full variable domain (outside the CDR3, taken from reference TRBV7-2 and TRBJ1-2): GAGVSQSPSNKVTEKGKDVELRCDPISGHTALYWYRQSLGQGLEFLIYFQGNSAPDKSGLPSDRFSAERTGGSVSTLTIQRTQQEDSAVYLCASSPDRDYGYTFGSGTRLTVV.

The chain links TRBV6-5 to TRBJ1-6; perhaps TRBD1 as D (6 bases). This CDR3 has 14 residues. The V end was cut by 5 bases, the J end by 9 bases, with 14 bases between. Per germline, CDR1 MNHEY and CDR2 SVGAGI. The CDR3 protein is CASSLRGAPSPLHF. DNA of the CDR3: TGTGCCAGCAGTCTTCGGGGGGCCCCTTCACCCCTCCACTTT.

This rearrangement joins TRBV28 to TRBJ2-4, with D tentatively TRBD1 (6 bases). The assigned J gene may be wrong: the sequence end matches TRBJ2-7 better. The CDR3 is 15 residues long. Germline lookup yields CDR1 MDHEN and CDR2 SYDVKM. The CDR3 coding sequence is TGTGCCAGCAGTTTAGACAGGCATACCTCCTACGAGCAGTACTTC. Its protein is CASSLDRHTSYEQYF.

The genes are TRBV2 and TRBJ2-5, with D possibly being TRBD1 (6 bases). Trimming took 8 bases from V and 10 from J, leaving 20 bases between them. The length of the CDR3 is 13 residues. Germline V gene data show CDR1 as SNHLY and CDR2 as FYNNEI. The CDR3 DNA reads TGTGCCAGCGGAACAGGGCTCGCGGTGAGCCAGTACTTC. It codes for CASGTGLAVSQYF.

This clonotype has a handful of counts. The chain uses TRBV29-1 and TRBJ2-1; 14 nucleotides line up with TRBD2. Germline loops: CDR1 SQVTM, CDR2 ANQGSEA. This CDR3 has 14 residues. The J segment lost 4 bases and the V segment lost 7 bases, leaving 3 bases of the junction unmatched. This CDR3 reads CSAGTSGRYNEQFF. The CDR3 bases are TGCAGCGCCGGGACTAGCGGGAGATACAATGAGCAGTTCTTC.

CDR3 loop: CASSAGEGLAAYNEQFF. The CDR3 DNA sequence: TGCGCCAGCAGCGCCGGGGAGGGACTAGCGGCTTACAATGAGCAGTTCTTC. V usage is TRBV5-1 and J usage is TRBJ2-1; TRBD2 aligns across 11 bases. The J segment lost 4 bases and the V segment lost 4 bases, leaving 10 bases of the junction unmatched. There are 17 residues in the CDR3. Germline CDR1 reads SGHRS; CDR2 reads YFSETQ.

A few counts support this clonotype. J is TRBJ2-5 and V is TRBV27; 8 positions match TRBD2. Germline CDR1 reads MNHEY; CDR2 reads SMNVEV (reference sequence). The CDR3 has 15 amino acids. Trimming cost V 5 bases and J 0 bases; bases outside gene matches: 5. The CDR3 loop is CASSIQLADQETQYF. In DNA form, the CDR3 reads TGTGCCAGCAGTATCCAACTAGCGGACCAAGAGACCCAGTACTTC.

This chain uses TRBV12-3 or TRBV12-4 with TRBJ1-4; D is unresolved. Trimming pared 8 bases from V and 7 bases from J, leaving 11 bases between. CDR3 length equals 12 residues. CDR3 protein: CASGRVREKLFF. The CDR3, as DNA: TGTGCCAGCGGGCGGGTTCGTGAAAAACTGTTTTTT.

This chain joins TRBV12-5 and TRBJ1-5; D gene uncertain. The germline V gene has CDR1 LGHNT and CDR2 FRNRAP. There are 14 residues in the CDR3. V was shortened by 6 bases and J by 6 bases, with 15 bases between the two germline ends. CDR3 sequence: CASGPDGVTQPQHF. The DNA of the CDR3 is TGTGCTAGTGGGCCCGACGGGGTTACTCAGCCCCAGCATTTT.